This TCR beta chain was captured by sequencing in a study of blood T cell repertoires in COVID-19. About the study: The origin of the acute and convalescent COVID-19 samples was the United States, Italy and Spain.

TCRdb's table, derived via immunoSEQ multiplex PCR, lists solely in-frame clones and lacks some. The sample consists of around 240,000 clones, around 86% of them appearing once. Germline V gives CDR1 SGHRS, CDR2 YFSETQ. Trimming removed 4 bases from V and 2 bases from J, with 15 bases in between. The CDR3 is 15 amino acids. The chain employs TRBV5-1 and TRBJ2-5, with a possible D match to TRBD1 (5 bases). The receptor was derived from a woman aged 25 to 39 who had recovered from COVID-19. Sequenced: peripheral blood. The CDR3 sequence: CASSVQGQRQETQYF. The CDR3 coding sequence is TGCGCCAGCAGCGTGCAGGGCCAACGACAAGAGACCCAGTACTTC. The full variable domain, rest sourced from reference TRBV5-1 and TRBJ2-5, is KAGVTQTPRYLIKTRGQQVTLSCSPISGHRSVSWYQQTPGQGLQFLFEYFSETQRNKGNFPGRFSGRQFSNSRSEMNVSTLELGDSALYLCASSVQGQRQETQYFGPGTRLLVL.